This is a list of T cell receptor beta chains from one sample in a study of T-cell reconstitution after alpha-beta-depleted transplantation in children. TCRdb processed the PCR reads anew with MiXCR; each CDR3 protein has one entry. There are about 980,000 distinct CDR3 sequences in the sample; roughly 31% occur only once, and roughly 31% lies in the top ten. Sequences were derived from PBMCs, mostly from graft donor cells, sampled 360 days after TCRalphabeta/CD19-depleted stem cell transplant. The receptors were sampled from a boy in the first two years of life who had a stem cell transplant for SCID, so the T cells may come from the graft donor. Each CDR3 is given with its conserved first and last residue. The D gene is left open where the match is weak. Clone size is not always given. Where it is, it says once, few, many or a class for expanded clones.

few	TRBV20-1	TRBJ1-1	TRBD1	TGCAGTGCTGTGACAGGGTCGAACACTGAAGCTTTCTTT	CSAVTGSNTEAFF
NA	TRBV12-3/TRBV12-4	TRBJ2-7	TRBD1	TGTGCCAGCAGTTTGGACAGGGCCAACGAGCAGTACTTC	CASSLDRANEQYF
NA	TRBV29-1	TRBJ2-2	NA	TGCAGCGTTGAAGTTGCGGTCGGCACCGGGGAGCTGTTTTTT	CSVEVAVGTGELFF
once	TRBV7-9	TRBJ2-7	TRBD2	TGTGCCAGCAGCTTAGCGGGGGGGAATACCGACGAGCAGTACTTC	CASSLAGGNTDEQYF
NA	TRBV30	TRBJ1-4	NA	TGTGCTGGGGGAACGCCAACTAATGAAAAACTGTTTTTT	CAGGTPTNEKLFF
NA	TRBV24-1	TRBJ2-1	TRBD2	TGTGCCACCAGTGGGACTAGCGGGATCGCCTACAATGAGCAGTTCTTC	CATSGTSGIAYNEQFF
few	TRBV7-3	TRBJ2-1	NA	TGTGCCAGCAGCCCAACAAGGGACTACAATGAGCAGTTCTTC	CASSPTRDYNEQFF
few	TRBV5-1	TRBJ2-6	NA	TGCGCCAGTGGGGCGTTGAGCTCTGGGGCCAACGTCCTGACTTTC	CASGALSSGANVLTF
NA	TRBV30	TRBJ2-3	NA	TGTGCCTGGAGTCCCGACAGCACAGATACGCAGTATTTT	CAWSPDSTDTQYF
NA	TRBV7-3	TRBJ1-2	NA	TGTGCCAGTACGTATGGACACTCGGACACCTTC	CASTYGHSDTF
NA	TRBV20-1	TRBJ1-1	NA	TGCAGTGCGGGGGACCTCGACCCTCCTTACACTGAAGCTTTCTTT	CSAGDLDPPYTEAFF
NA	TRBV20-1	TRBJ1-5	NA	TGCAGTGCTCGCCCAACAGGTCTCTATAGCAATCAGCCCCAGCATTTT	CSARPTGLYSNQPQHF
NA	TRBV12-3/TRBV12-4	TRBJ2-5	NA	TGTGCCAGCAGTCACTACAGGTCCCAAGAGACCCAGTACTTC	CASSHYRSQETQYF
NA	TRBV27	TRBJ1-5	NA	TGTGCCAGCAGTTTACTGTTCGCAGCCGATCAGCCCCAGCATTTT	CASSLLFAADQPQHF
NA	TRBV7-2	TRBJ2-2	NA	TGTGCCAGCAGCTTTTCCCCCGGGGAGCTGTTTTTT	CASSFSPGELFF
NA	TRBV6-5	TRBJ2-1	NA	TGTGCCAGCAGTTACCCCGTGGACCAAGAAACCTACAATGAGCAGTTCTTC	CASSYPVDQETYNEQFF
NA	TRBV5-5	TRBJ2-7	NA	TGTGCCAGCAGTCGGAGGGACGACCGCTCCTACGAGCAGTACTTC	CASSRRDDRSYEQYF